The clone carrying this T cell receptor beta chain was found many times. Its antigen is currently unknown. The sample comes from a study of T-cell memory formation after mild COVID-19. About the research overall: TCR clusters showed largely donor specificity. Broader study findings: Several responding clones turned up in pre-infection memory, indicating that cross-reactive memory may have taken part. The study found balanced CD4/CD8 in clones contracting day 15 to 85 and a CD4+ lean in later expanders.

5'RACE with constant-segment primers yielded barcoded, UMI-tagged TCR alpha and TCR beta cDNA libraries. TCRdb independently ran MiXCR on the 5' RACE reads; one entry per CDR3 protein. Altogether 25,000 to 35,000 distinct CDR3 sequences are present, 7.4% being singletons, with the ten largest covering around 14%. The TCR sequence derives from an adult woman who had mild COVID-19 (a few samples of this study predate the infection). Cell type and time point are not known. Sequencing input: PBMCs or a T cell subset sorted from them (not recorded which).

CDR3 DNA sequence: TGTGCCTCCTATCCCGGGGACACAAAGAACTATGGCTACACCTTC. It translates to CASYPGDTKNYGYTF. The chain couples TRBV6-1 to TRBJ1-2; TRBD1 is a possible D gene (6 bases). The CDR3 contains 15 residues. Trimming shortened V by 11 bases and J by 2 bases, and 21 bases separated the two germline ends. Germline CDR1 is MNHNS and CDR2 is SASEGT.